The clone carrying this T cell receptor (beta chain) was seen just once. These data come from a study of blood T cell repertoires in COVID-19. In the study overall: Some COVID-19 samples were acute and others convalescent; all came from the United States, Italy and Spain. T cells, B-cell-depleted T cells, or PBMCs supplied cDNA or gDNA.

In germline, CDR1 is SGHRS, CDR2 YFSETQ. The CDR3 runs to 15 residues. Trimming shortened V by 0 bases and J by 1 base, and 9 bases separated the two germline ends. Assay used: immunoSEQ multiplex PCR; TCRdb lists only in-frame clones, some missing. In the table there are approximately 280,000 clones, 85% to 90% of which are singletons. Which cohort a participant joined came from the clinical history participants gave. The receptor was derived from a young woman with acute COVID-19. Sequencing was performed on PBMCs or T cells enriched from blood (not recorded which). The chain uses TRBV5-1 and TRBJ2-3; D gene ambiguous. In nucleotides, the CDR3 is TGCGCCAGCAGCTTGGGAGCGTTTGGCACAGATACGCAGTATTTT. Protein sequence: CASSLGAFGTDTQYF.